The present entry profiles one TCR beta chain with its context. CDR3 length: 15 amino acids. The germline V gene has CDR1 SEHNR and CDR2 FQNEAQ (reference sequence). Unmatched junction bases numbered 10, after V lost 6 bases and J lost 9 bases. In the original workflow: Scientists estimated how many nucleated cells there were by amplifying reference gene primers. Assay: immunoSEQ multiplex PCR; the TCRdb copy retains only in-frame clones and omits some. D and trimming were read from the DNA, whereas the V and J calls and clone size are those reported in that table. The table lists about 71,000 clones, about 90% of them singletons. The data stem from a study of blood T cell repertoires in COVID-19. Study-wide context: The samples span acute and convalescent COVID-19 from the United States, Italy and Spain.

Sequencing was carried out using peripheral blood. The chain combines TRBV7-9 with TRBJ1-6; 8 nucleotides match TRBD1. The sequence was obtained from a human donor in a cohort sampled during active COVID-19. CDR3 sequence reads: CASSSPTGGTSPLHF. CDR3 DNA: TGTGCCAGCAGTTCGCCTACAGGGGGAACTTCACCCCTCCACTTT.